The 18 T cell receptor beta chains below come from one sample, sequenced in a study of beta chain features in type 1 diabetes. The sequenced template was cDNA made from the entire isolated RNA. Data came from immunoSEQ multiplex PCR; TCRdb stores just in-frame clones and leaves some out. This table has hundreds of thousands of clones, over 11% appearing once. The material sequenced was naive CD4+ T cells from blood. The receptors stem from a man aged 30-40 years in good health.

This clone occurred a few times. The chain joins TRBV4-3 to TRBJ2-1, with a possible D match to TRBD2 (5 bases). The CDR3 consists of 16 residues. The V end was cut by 0 bases, the J end by 7 bases, with 16 bases between. Germline-derived CDR1 and CDR2 are LGHNA and YSLEER. In DNA, the CDR3 is TGCGCCAGCAGCCAAGATTGGGGAGCATTTTGGAATGAGCAGTTCTTC. Amino acid sequence: CASSQDWGAFWNEQFF.

This clone appeared a few times. The chain carries TRBV19 and TRBJ2-1; 8 bases match TRBD2. V was pared by 11 bases and J by 5 bases, with 8 bases of the junction left unmatched. Germline-derived CDR1 and CDR2 are LNHDA and SQIVND (reference sequence). The CDR3 contains 13 residues. CDR3 DNA sequence: TGTGCCGGCGGGACTAGAGGGGACAATGAGCAGTTCTTC. The encoded protein is CAGGTRGDNEQFF.

The gene calls are TRBV6-4 and TRBJ2-7; perhaps TRBD2 as D (6 bases). Trimming pared 10 bases from V and 0 bases from J, leaving 13 bases between. The CDR3 totals 13 residues. Germline V CDR1 and CDR2: MRHNA, SNTAGT. CDR3 sequence: CATQGTPSYEQYV. CDR3 DNA: TGTGCCACTCAAGGGACTCCCTCCTACGAGCAGTACGTC.

The rearrangement links TRBV7-2 to TRBJ2-5; the D is unclear. Germline CDR1 and CDR2: SGHTA and FQGNSA. The CDR3 spans 12 residues. The V end lost 3 bases, the J end lost 5 bases, and 7 bases lay between the germline ends. The CDR3 spells CASSFERETQYF. CDR3 bases: TGTGCCAGCAGCTTTGAGAGGGAGACCCAGTACTTC.

At least ten counts were recorded for this clone. The gene calls are TRBV30 and TRBJ2-5; D uncertain. Between the trimmed V and J ends, which lost 5 bases and 3 bases, there was a span of 16 bases. Germline V gives CDR1 GTSNPN, CDR2 SVGIG (reference sequence). This CDR3 comprises 14 residues. CDR3 region: CAWDLDRLEETQYF. As DNA, the CDR3 is TGTGCCTGGGACCTCGACCGCCTAGAAGAGACCCAGTACTTC.

This clone turned up a few times. The chain employs TRBV21-1 and TRBJ2-7. TRBV21-1 is labeled a pseudogene. This CDR3 is 15 amino acids long. The CDR3 sequence is CASSKDLMSSYEQYV. CDR3 DNA sequence: TGTGCCAGCAGCAAAGATCTGATGAGCTCCTACGAGCAGTACGTC.

This clone has more than one count but fewer than ten. The V call is TRBV20-1, the J call TRBJ1-4, with D unresolved. CDR3 length: 9 residues. Germline V CDR1 and CDR2: DFQATT, SNEGSKA (reference sequence). CDR3 DNA: TGCAGGATCTATGAAAAACTGTTTTTT. Residues: CRIYEKLFF.

The chain has TRBV10-1 and TRBJ2-2; 9 nucleotides line up with TRBD1. Germline loops: CDR1 WNHNN, CDR2 SYGVQD (reference sequence). V was pared by 6 bases and J by 3 bases, with 5 bases of the junction left unmatched. This CDR3 region has 15 residues. The CDR3 protein is CASRAGQGYTGELFF. The CDR3 nucleotides are TGCGCCAGCAGAGCGGGACAGGGCTACACCGGGGAGCTGTTTTTT.

This clone was seen more than once but under ten times. CDR3 sequence (DNA): TGCAGCGCCAACCAAGCGGGAGCCGTAGATACGCAGTATTTT. It encodes CSANQAGAVDTQYF. V gene TRBV29-1 combines with J gene TRBJ2-3; 8 positions match TRBD2. J lost 5 bases, V lost 7 bases, and 11 bases had no gene match. Per the germline V gene, CDR1 is SQVTM and CDR2 is ANQGSEA. CDR3 size: 14 residues.

Only a few counts were recorded for this clone. The chain joins TRBV10-3 to TRBJ1-2; D might be TRBD1 (5 bases). In germline, CDR1 is ENHRY, CDR2 SYGVKD. The CDR3 covers 13 residues. Trimming cost V 3 bases and J 8 bases, with 13 bases left between them. In nucleotides, the CDR3 is TGTGCCATCAGTGAATCCCAGGGATCAGGCTACACCTTC. Translation: CAISESQGSGYTF.

The CDR3 reads CASTSGTGVRGYTF. In DNA form, the CDR3 reads TGTGCCAGCACCTCCGGGACAGGGGTGCGTGGCTACACCTTC. The chain combines TRBV2 with TRBJ1-2, with TRBD1 matching over 10 bases. The germline V gene has CDR1 SNHLY and CDR2 FYNNEI. There are 14 residues in the CDR3. With 7 bases clipped from V and 7 bases from J, the junction kept 9 bases outside the gene matches. The full variable domain, with the rest looked up from reference TRBV2 and TRBJ1-2, is EPEVTQTPSHQVTQMGQEVILRCVPISNHLYFYWYRQILGQKVEFLVSFYNNEISEKSEIFDDQFSVERPDGSNFTLKIRSTKLEDSAMYFCASTSGTGVRGYTFGSGTRLTVV.

This clone was counted only a few times. This chain uses TRBV7-2 with TRBJ2-1; no firm D call. The CDR3 is 13 residues long. Germline V gene lookup returns CDR1 SGHTA and CDR2 FQGNSA. V lost 1 base and J lost 11, with 12 bases in between. The CDR3 here is CASSLVAEAQQFF. The CDR3, as DNA: TGTGCCAGCAGCTTAGTTGCAGAGGCTCAGCAGTTCTTC.

V and J are TRBV4-3 and TRBJ1-6; TRBD1 is a possible D gene (6 bases). From germline, CDR1 is LGHNA and CDR2 YSLEER. The CDR3 length is 14 residues. The germline V and J ends were trimmed by 0 bases and 7 bases, with 7 bases remaining between them. The CDR3 DNA reads TGCGCCAGCAGCCAAGATGACAGGAATTCACCCCTCCACTTT. This codes for CASSQDDRNSPLHF.

The chain joins TRBV29-1 to TRBJ2-1, with 9 bases aligning to TRBD1. Looked up from germline, CDR1 is SQVTM and CDR2 is ANQGSEA. V shed 7 bases, J shed 8 bases, and the junction held 18 bases outside the gene matches. This CDR3 contains 16 residues. CDR3 in DNA: TGCAGCGCTGACAATACCGGGACAGGGATGTCGGATGAGCAGTTCTTC. Protein: CSADNTGTGMSDEQFF.

This chain joins TRBV9 and TRBJ2-7, with no clear D. V lost 4 bases to trimming and J lost 2 bases, with 13 bases between them. The CDR3 sequence is 14 residues long. CDR1 SGDLS and CDR2 YYNGEE come from the germline V gene. The CDR3, as DNA: TGTGCCAGCAGCCCGACCACAGTGGCCTACGAGCAGTACTTC. It specifies CASSPTTVAYEQYF.

This clone has more than one count but fewer than ten. J is TRBJ2-3 and V is TRBV7-2; possibly TRBD1 for D (6 bases). The germline gives CDR1 SGHTA, CDR2 FQGNSA. This CDR3 contains 14 residues. V gave up 5 bases and J gave up 2 bases, with 11 bases separating them. CDR3 sequence (DNA): TGTGCCAGCAGCCAGGGGCCCGTCACAGATACGCAGTATTTT. This gives the protein CASSQGPVTDTQYF.

This chain connects TRBV7-2 to TRBJ1-5, with 9 bases matching TRBD1. The germline V gene encodes CDR1 SGHTA and CDR2 FQGNSA. The trim removed 0 bases at V and 5 bases at J, leaving 2 bases unmatched. CDR3 length: 15 amino acids. The CDR3 here is CASSLADRGDQPQHF. The CDR3 DNA reads as TGTGCCAGCAGCTTAGCGGACAGGGGCGATCAGCCCCAGCATTTT.

The chain carries TRBV7-2 and TRBJ2-5; possibly TRBD2 for D (6 bases). Germline-derived CDR1 and CDR2 are SGHTA and FQGNSA. With 5 bases removed from V and 0 bases from J, the gap between germline ends came to 13 bases. The CDR3 is 15 residues long. CDR3 amino acids: CASSPQRLDQETQYF. The DNA of the CDR3 is TGTGCCAGCAGCCCACAGAGACTAGACCAAGAGACCCAGTACTTC.